These 19 T cell receptor beta chains were sequenced from one sample in a study of blood T cell repertoires in COVID-19. Sequenced by immunoSEQ multiplex PCR; TCRdb stores in-frame clones only, minus some. This sample has 300,000 to 400,000 clones; around nine tenths occur once, and the top ten carry roughly 2.6%. Sequenced input: PBMCs or T cells enriched from blood (not recorded which). The receptors derive from a man between 60 and 75 years old who had recovered from COVID-19.

The CDR3 nucleotides are TGCGCCAGCAGCTACACAGGGGTCTCTGGAAACACCATATATTTT. Its protein product is CASSYTGVSGNTIYF. The rearrangement uses TRBV5-1 and TRBJ1-3; TRBD1 matches at 7 bases. CDR1 and CDR2 from the germline V gene are SGHRS and YFSETQ. The junction had 3 bases not matched to a gene; V was cut back by 3 bases and J by 0 bases. This CDR3 contains 15 residues.

This chain connects TRBV7-9 to TRBJ1-1, with TRBD1 matching 10 bases. The germline gives CDR1 SEHNR, CDR2 FQNEAQ (reference sequence). J lost 6 bases, V lost 4 bases, and 14 bases had no gene match. The CDR3 runs 17 residues. This chain's CDR3 is CASSSPTGGALSAEAFF. The CDR3 DNA reads TGTGCCAGCAGCTCCCCGACAGGGGGCGCTCTCAGCGCTGAAGCTTTCTTT.

This clone was recorded only once. CDR3 coding DNA: TGTGCCAGCAGTGAACCCACGACGACAGCTGAAGCTTTCTTT. It encodes CASSEPTTTAEAFF. V gene TRBV6-1 combines with J gene TRBJ1-1; the D gene is possibly TRBD1 (5 bases). Trimming stripped 2 bases from V and 6 bases from J, with 13 bases between. This CDR3 is built from 14 residues. Germline V gene lookup returns CDR1 MNHNS and CDR2 SASEGT.

V and J are TRBV3-1 (or the pseudogene TRBV3-2) and TRBJ2-7, with D perhaps TRBD2 (7 bases). The CDR3 length is 12 residues. V was cut by 4 bases and J by 6 bases, with 10 bases left in between. Germline values: CDR1 LGHDT, CDR2 YNNKEL (reference sequence). The CDR3 here is CASSPGGLEQYF. CDR3 DNA sequence: TGTGCCAGCAGCCCGGGGGGCCTCGAGCAGTACTTC.

The chain links TRBV6-9 to TRBJ1-1; TRBD1 is a possible D gene (6 bases). The CDR3 loop spans 15 amino acids. Trimming removed 8 bases from V and 3 bases from J, with 19 bases in between. Per the germline V gene, CDR1 is MNHGY and CDR2 is SVAAGI. The CDR3 DNA follows: TGTGCCAGCCAACAGGGACCCTCCATCTACACTGAAGCTTTCTTT. It yields the protein CASQQGPSIYTEAFF.

J is TRBJ1-2 and V is TRBV27, with 7 bases lining up with TRBD1. The CDR3 is 14 amino acids. V lost 6 bases and J lost 4; bases outside the gene matches: 8. Germline V gives CDR1 MNHEY, CDR2 SMNVEV (reference sequence). DNA of the CDR3: TGTGCCAGCAGCTCAACAGGGGTTGGCTATGGCTACACCTTC. It encodes CASSSTGVGYGYTF.

The chain joins TRBV4-2 to TRBJ2-1; 11 bases match TRBD2. This CDR3 has 18 amino acids. Trimming took 0 bases from V and 2 from J; bases not matched to a gene: 6. Germline CDR1 LGHNA, CDR2 YNFKEQ. CDR3 protein: CASSQEPSSGRTYNEQFF. The CDR3 nucleotides are TGTGCCAGCAGCCAAGAACCTTCTAGCGGGAGGACCTACAATGAGCAGTTCTTC.

The chain combines TRBV5-6 with TRBJ1-4; D possibly corresponds to TRBD1 (6 bases). Germline V gene lookup returns CDR1 SGHDT and CDR2 YYEEEE. Trimming pared 2 bases from V and 5 bases from J, leaving 10 bases between. The CDR3 consists of 14 residues. CDR3 sequence (DNA): TGTGCCAGCAGCTTCCGACAGGAGAATGAAAAACTGTTTTTT. Its translation is CASSFRQENEKLFF.

The gene calls are TRBV3-1 (or the pseudogene TRBV3-2) and TRBJ1-4, with D possibly being TRBD1 (6 bases). Trimming cost V 0 bases and J 4 bases, with 24 bases left between them. The V gene's germline CDR1 is LGHDT and CDR2 YNNKEL (reference sequence). The CDR3 runs 20 residues. The CDR3, as DNA: TGTGCCAGCAGCCAAGATGCTGGGTTCTGGGGGCCTTTAGGTAATGAAAAACTGTTTTTT. Its protein is CASSQDAGFWGPLGNEKLFF.

This chain connects TRBV7-8 to TRBJ2-7, with TRBD2 matching 11 bases. J gave up 5 bases and V 1 base, and 13 bases lay outside the gene matches. The CDR3 loop spans 18 amino acids. The germline gives CDR1 SGHVS, CDR2 FQNEAQ. CDR3 in amino acids: CASSLVPTAGTSGNEQYF. For the CDR3, the DNA is TGTGCCAGCAGCTTAGTACCGACAGCCGGGACTAGCGGCAACGAGCAGTACTTC.

The chain links TRBV3-1 (or the pseudogene TRBV3-2) to TRBJ2-5, with 10 bases matching TRBD2. The V and J ends lost 4 bases and 7 bases, in that order; junction bases with no gene match: 12. Germline CDR1 reads LGHDT; CDR2 reads YNNKEL (reference sequence). The CDR3 contains 16 residues. CDR3 protein: CASSLLAGGRRVTQYF. CDR3 bases: TGTGCCAGCAGCCTATTAGCGGGAGGCCGCCGGGTGACCCAGTACTTC.

This clone was detected only a few times. This chain uses TRBV28 with TRBJ1-5; D unresolved. Trimming took off 6 bases at V and 3 bases at J, with 15 bases between the two ends. There are 15 residues in the CDR3. Germline CDR1 and CDR2: MDHEN and SYDVKM. This CDR3 is CASSPPGGPNQPQHF. The DNA of the CDR3 is TGTGCCAGCAGCCCCCCCGGCGGCCCCAATCAGCCCCAGCATTTT.

This chain uses TRBV3-1 (or the pseudogene TRBV3-2) with TRBJ1-6; D gene uncertain. Germline CDR1 LGHDT, CDR2 YNNKEL (reference sequence). V lost 1 base to trimming and J lost 7 bases, with 11 bases between them. The CDR3 sequence is 15 residues long. The CDR3 DNA follows: TGTGCCAGCAGCCAAGTTCGGGGAAGGAATTCACCCCTCCACTTT. This sequence encodes CASSQVRGRNSPLHF.

CDR3 region: CASSVFERDTQYF. CDR3 bases: TGTGCCAGCAGTGTCTTCGAACGGGATACGCAGTATTTT. This chain uses TRBV2 with TRBJ2-3; unclear D gene. This CDR3 is 13 amino acids long. From germline, CDR1 is SNHLY and CDR2 FYNNEI. V was cut by 4 bases and J by 6 bases, with 11 bases left in between.

The V and J genes are TRBV28 and TRBJ2-2, with TRBD1 identical over 7 bases. This CDR3 is built from 14 residues. CDR1 and CDR2 from the germline V gene are MDHEN and SYDVKM. V shed 7 bases, J shed 5 bases, and the junction held 7 bases outside the gene matches. The CDR3 loop is CASIRQGRTGELFF. CDR3 nucleotides: TGTGCCAGCATCAGACAGGGCAGGACCGGGGAGCTGTTTTTT. Full variable domain (missing parts from reference TRBV28 and TRBJ2-2): DVKVTQSSRYLVKRTGEKVFLECVQDMDHENMFWYRQDPGLGLRLIYFSYDVKMKEKGDIPEGYSVSREKKERFSLILESASTNQTSMYLCASIRQGRTGELFFGEGSRLTVL.

The V call is TRBV7-9, the J call TRBJ1-6, with no clear D. The germline V gene encodes CDR1 SEHNR and CDR2 FQNEAQ (reference sequence). The CDR3 consists of 12 residues. Trimming took off 5 bases at V and 11 bases at J, with 10 bases between the two ends. The CDR3 coding sequence is TGTGCCAGCAGCCAGGACTATCCACCCCTCCACTTT. It specifies CASSQDYPPLHF.

The chain employs TRBV7-2 and TRBJ2-7, with TRBD1 matching over 7 bases. V shed 1 base and J 1 base; nucleotides not matched to a gene: 10. The CDR3 is made up of 17 amino acids. The germline V gene encodes CDR1 SGHTA and CDR2 FQGNSA. This CDR3 is CASSLGANRGRSYEQYF. The DNA for the CDR3 is TGTGCCAGCAGCTTAGGGGCCAACAGGGGCCGGTCCTACGAGCAGTACTTC. The full variable domain, rest sourced from reference TRBV7-2 and TRBJ2-7, is GAGVSQSPSNKVTEKGKDVELRCDPISGHTALYWYRQSLGQGLEFLIYFQGNSAPDKSGLPSDRFSAERTGGSVSTLTIQRTQQEDSAVYLCASSLGANRGRSYEQYFGPGTRLTVT.

This chain joins TRBV30 and TRBJ2-6, with TRBD1 matching over 7 bases. J gave up 2 bases and V 1 base, and 2 bases lay outside the gene matches. Germline CDR1 GTSNPN, CDR2 SVGIG (reference sequence). The length of the CDR3 is 15 residues. As DNA, the CDR3 is TGTGCCTGGAGTGGCGACAGGGCTGGGGCCAACGTCCTGACTTTC. Translated, it gives CAWSGDRAGANVLTF.

This clone was observed a single time. CDR3 in amino acids: CASSPLLAISTDTQYF. CDR3 DNA: TGTGCCAGCAGCCCTCTTCTAGCGATAAGCACAGATACGCAGTATTTT. The chain carries TRBV7-8 and TRBJ2-3; a weak D match, TRBD2 (6 bases). This CDR3 has 16 residues. CDR1 SGHVS and CDR2 FQNEAQ come from the germline V gene. V lost 5 bases to trimming and J lost 0 bases, with 15 bases between them.